This T cell receptor (beta chain) was documented in a study of graft-versus-host responses after intestinal transplantation. The study's findings and limits: Those patients showing graft-donor T cell macrochimerism displayed high graft-versus-host to host-versus-graft clonal ratios in allografts.

Only in-frame clones appear in the TCRdb table, and some are missing; sequencing was by immunoSEQ multiplex PCR. The sample has more than 95,000 clones; more than 85% are singletons. In the case of this clone: Its target is not known.

Trimming shortened V by 2 bases and J by 1 base, and 5 bases separated the two germline ends. The CDR3 is 13 amino acids. Germline-derived CDR1 and CDR2 are SGHTA and FQGNSA. V is TRBV7-2 and J is TRBJ1-1; D call uncertain. This sequence was found in a human donor who received an intestinal transplant. Source: unstimulated CD4+ T cells sorted from spleen or lymph node cells, taken before intestinal transplant. The CDR3, as DNA: TGTGCCAGCAGCTTACCCACGAACACTGAAGCTTTCTTT. It yields the protein CASSLPTNTEAFF.